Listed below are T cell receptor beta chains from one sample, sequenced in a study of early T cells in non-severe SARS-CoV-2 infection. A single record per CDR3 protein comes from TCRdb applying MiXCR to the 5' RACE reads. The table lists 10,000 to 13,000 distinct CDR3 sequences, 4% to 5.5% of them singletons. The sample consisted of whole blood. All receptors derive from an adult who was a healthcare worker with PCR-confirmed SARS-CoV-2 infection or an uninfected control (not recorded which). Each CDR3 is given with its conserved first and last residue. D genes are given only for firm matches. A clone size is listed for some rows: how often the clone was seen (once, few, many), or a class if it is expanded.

cdr3_nt: TGTGCCAGCAGTCTAGGGACAGCTAGCAATCAGCCCCAGCATTTT; cdr3_aa: CASSLGTASNQPQHF; j_call: TRBJ1-5; d_call: TRBD1; v_call: TRBV12-3/TRBV12-4; clone_size: many
cdr3_nt: TGTGCCAGCAGTTGGGACAGCTATAGCAATCAGCCCCAGCATTTT; cdr3_aa: CASSWDSYSNQPQHF; j_call: TRBJ1-5; d_call: TRBD1; v_call: TRBV5-6; clone_size: many
cdr3_nt: TGCGCCAGCAGCTTTACGGGACAGGGGGAAGGCTACACCTTC; cdr3_aa: CASSFTGQGEGYTF; j_call: TRBJ1-2; d_call: TRBD1; v_call: TRBV5-1; clone_size: many
cdr3_nt: TGTGCCAGCAGCCTATGGACTGCTACCGGGGAGCTGTTTTTT; cdr3_aa: CASSLWTATGELFF; j_call: TRBJ2-2; d_call: .; v_call: TRBV14; clone_size: medium-sized
cdr3_nt: TGTGCCAGCAGCTTAGCGAGCCTCCGCCCTGGAAACACCATATATTTT; cdr3_aa: CASSLASLRPGNTIYF; j_call: TRBJ1-3; d_call: .; v_call: TRBV11-1; clone_size: many
cdr3_nt: TGTGCCAGCAGCCAGAAAGGAGGATTTGGCTACACCTTC; cdr3_aa: CASSQKGGFGYTF; j_call: TRBJ1-2; d_call: .; v_call: TRBV3-1; clone_size: few
cdr3_nt: TGTGCCAGCAGCCAAGGTTGGAGAAATAACTATGGCTACACCTTC; cdr3_aa: CASSQGWRNNYGYTF; j_call: TRBJ1-2; d_call: .; v_call: TRBV14; clone_size: medium-sized
cdr3_nt: TGCGCCAGCAGCCAAGAGGCTAGCGGGGGCCCCGACGTCCAGTACTTC; cdr3_aa: CASSQEASGGPDVQYF; j_call: TRBJ2-5; d_call: TRBD2; v_call: TRBV4-3; clone_size: medium-sized
cdr3_nt: TGTGCCAGCAGCCGGGTATCGAACACTGAAGCTTTCTTT; cdr3_aa: CASSRVSNTEAFF; j_call: TRBJ1-1; d_call: .; v_call: TRBV7-2; clone_size: many
cdr3_nt: TGCGCCAGCAGCTTGACAGTCACCGGGGAGCTGTTTTTT; cdr3_aa: CASSLTVTGELFF; j_call: TRBJ2-2; d_call: .; v_call: TRBV5-1; clone_size: many
cdr3_nt: TGTGCCAGCAGTTGGACTAGCGGGGATAATGAGCAGTTCTTC; cdr3_aa: CASSWTSGDNEQFF; j_call: TRBJ2-1; d_call: TRBD2; v_call: TRBV3-1; clone_size: medium-sized
cdr3_nt: TGCGCCAGCACTCAGCGGGGGGCACCGAACACCGGGGAGCTGTTTTTT; cdr3_aa: CASTQRGAPNTGELFF; j_call: TRBJ2-2; d_call: TRBD2; v_call: TRBV5-1; clone_size: many
cdr3_nt: TGTGCCAGCTCTCCACAATATGAGCAGTTCTTC; cdr3_aa: CASSPQYEQFF; j_call: TRBJ2-1; d_call: .; v_call: TRBV18; clone_size: many
cdr3_nt: TGTGCCAGCAGCTCGCAGGGGAACAATGAGCAGTTCTTC; cdr3_aa: CASSSQGNNEQFF; j_call: TRBJ2-1; d_call: .; v_call: TRBV11-2; clone_size: many
cdr3_nt: TGCGCCAGCAGCTTGGTCGGCAGGAGAGACACCGGGGAGCTGTTTTTT; cdr3_aa: CASSLVGRRDTGELFF; j_call: TRBJ2-2; d_call: .; v_call: TRBV5-1; clone_size: few
cdr3_nt: TGTGCCAGCAGCCAGGGGGCGGGCTATGGCTACACCTTC; cdr3_aa: CASSQGAGYGYTF; j_call: TRBJ1-2; d_call: .; v_call: TRBV3-1; clone_size: few
cdr3_nt: TGTGCCAGCAGCCTTGGACGGCCCAACAACATTCAGTACTTC; cdr3_aa: CASSLGRPNNIQYF; j_call: TRBJ2-4; d_call: .; v_call: TRBV6-6; clone_size: many
cdr3_nt: TGTGCCAGCAGCCCCAACGGGGGGTTAACAGATACGCAGTATTTT; cdr3_aa: CASSPNGGLTDTQYF; j_call: TRBJ2-3; d_call: TRBD2; v_call: TRBV7-2; clone_size: many
cdr3_nt: TGTGCCAGCAGCCCTAGACAGGGATTAGGTGAAAAACTGTTTTTT; cdr3_aa: CASSPRQGLGEKLFF; j_call: TRBJ1-4; d_call: TRBD1; v_call: TRBV7-2; clone_size: many
cdr3_nt: TGTGCCAGCTCAGCTACAGGGAAGGGGGAAGCTTTCTTT; cdr3_aa: CASSATGKGEAFF; j_call: TRBJ1-1; d_call: .; v_call: TRBV18; clone_size: many
cdr3_nt: TGTGCCAGCAGCGTGGTCCCTTCAGGGGGGGATTCACCCCTCCACTTT; cdr3_aa: CASSVVPSGGDSPLHF; j_call: TRBJ1-6; d_call: TRBD1; v_call: TRBV9; clone_size: .
cdr3_nt: TGCGCCAGCAGCCAATCGGACAGCACAGATACGCAGTATTTT; cdr3_aa: CASSQSDSTDTQYF; j_call: TRBJ2-3; d_call: .; v_call: TRBV4-3; clone_size: many
cdr3_nt: TGCGCCAGCAGCGCGTCCAAACCGGGACTGTCCACAGATACGCAGTATTTT; cdr3_aa: CASSASKPGLSTDTQYF; j_call: TRBJ2-3; d_call: .; v_call: TRBV5-1; clone_size: many
cdr3_nt: TGTGCCAGCAATTCAATATCTGGGGCCAACGTCCTGACTTTC; cdr3_aa: CASNSISGANVLTF; j_call: TRBJ2-6; d_call: .; v_call: TRBV6-5; clone_size: many
cdr3_nt: TGTGCCAGCAGCTTAGACAGCCCAATAGCCAAAAACATTCAGTACTTC; cdr3_aa: CASSLDSPIAKNIQYF; j_call: TRBJ2-4; d_call: .; v_call: TRBV7-9; clone_size: many
cdr3_nt: TGTGCCAGCAGTTCCCAGGTCTACGAGCAGTACTTC; cdr3_aa: CASSSQVYEQYF; j_call: TRBJ2-7; d_call: .; v_call: TRBV6-2/TRBV6-3; clone_size: medium-sized
cdr3_nt: TGCAGTGCTAACAGCGGGACGAACACCGGGGAGCTGTTTTTT; cdr3_aa: CSANSGTNTGELFF; j_call: TRBJ2-2; d_call: TRBD2; v_call: TRBV20-1; clone_size: .
cdr3_nt: TGCGCCAGCGCCCGGCAGGGGGCCTACGAGCAGTACTTC; cdr3_aa: CASARQGAYEQYF; j_call: TRBJ2-7; d_call: TRBD1; v_call: TRBV5-1; clone_size: few
cdr3_nt: TGTGCCAGCAGCTTATTGGCAGCTTACGAGCAGTACTTC; cdr3_aa: CASSLLAAYEQYF; j_call: TRBJ2-7; d_call: .; v_call: TRBV11-2; clone_size: medium-sized